This is a list of T cell receptor beta chains from one sample in a study of T cell responses to AZD1222 COVID-19 vaccine. The data were produced by immunoSEQ multiplex PCR, yet TCRdb's version contains in-frame clones alone and is incomplete. The sample includes about 150,000 clones, approximately 90% seen only once; the top ten take around 4.9%. The sequences come from peripheral blood, collected on day 0 of AZD1222 vaccination. These receptors were collected from an adult in good health. CDR3s include the opening cysteine and the closing phenylalanine or tryptophan. A D gene is named only where the DNA matches it firmly.

length	V	J	D	CDR3	DNA
17	TRBV3-1/TRBV3-2	TRBJ1-3	TRBD1	CASSAGTGYGSGNTIYF	TGTGCCAGCAGCGCCGGGACAGGGTACGGCTCTGGAAACACCATATATTTT
15	TRBV5-6	TRBJ1-3	.	CASSLVQPYGNTIYF	TGTGCCAGCAGCTTGGTTCAGCCTTATGGAAACACCATATATTTT
16	TRBV5-6	TRBJ2-7	TRBD1	CASSFGTGGDFSEQYF	TGTGCCAGCAGCTTTGGGACAGGGGGCGATTTTTCCGAGCAGTACTTC
16	TRBV28	TRBJ1-2	.	CASRMALGVSNYGYTF	TGTGCCAGCAGAATGGCCCTCGGGGTTTCTAACTATGGCTACACCTTC
15	TRBV29-1	TRBJ1-4	TRBD1	CSVYDSGQGNEKLFF	TGCAGCGTTTACGACTCGGGACAGGGGAATGAAAAACTGTTTTTT
12	TRBV6-5	TRBJ2-3	.	CASTQSGIMQYF	TGTGCCAGCACCCAATCAGGGATTATGCAGTATTTT
16	TRBV7-2	TRBJ2-1	TRBD2	CASSSQTSGRGNEQFF	TGTGCCAGCAGCTCCCAGACTAGCGGGAGAGGGAATGAGCAGTTCTTC
13	TRBV21-1	TRBJ1-2	.	CASSADSDYGYTF	TGTGCCAGCAGCGCCGACAGCGACTATGGCTACACCTTC
13	TRBV2	TRBJ1-4	.	CASRWQLNEKLFF	TGTGCCAGCCGATGGCAGTTAAATGAAAAACTGTTTTTT
15	TRBV6-5	TRBJ2-2	.	CASRRTAQNTGELFF	TGTGCCAGCAGGCGGACGGCACAGAACACCGGGGAGCTGTTTTTT
15	TRBV4-2	TRBJ1-6	.	CASSQEQHLNSPLHF	TGTGCCAGCAGCCAAGAACAGCACCTTAATTCACCCCTCCACTTT
16	TRBV5-4	TRBJ2-1	TRBD2	CASETSGPRSYNEQFF	TGTGCCAGCGAGACTAGCGGGCCCCGCTCCTACAATGAGCAGTTCTTC
13	TRBV19	TRBJ2-1	.	CASSIQGLGEQFF	TGTGCCAGTAGTATTCAGGGTTTGGGGGAGCAGTTCTTC
13	TRBV6-5	TRBJ1-1	.	CASNSGRTSEAFF	TGTGCCAGCAATTCAGGGAGAACTTCTGAAGCTTTCTTT
13	TRBV27	TRBJ1-2	.	CASSFRGGGGYTF	TGTGCCAGCAGTTTTCGGGGGGGCGGTGGCTACACCTTC